Sequencing of this T cell receptor beta chain was carried out in a study of blood T cells in healthy people across ages. Study-wide background: Capture via template switching afforded approximately one barcoded beta molecule per two T cells.

This clonotype was detected many times. Its target is not known. Each sample had at least 6 million PBMCs isolated. A second PCR of about 7 to 11 cycles used a sample-barcoded 5' primer and a J-beta primer mix. Each CDR3 protein gets one entry after TCRdb re-called the 5' RACE reads with MiXCR. The sample shows around 1,700,000 distinct CDR3 sequences, 28% of them seen only once. CDR3 length equals 13 residues. Trimming took off 5 bases at V and 4 bases at J, with 11 bases between the two ends. Whole-study findings and limits: Roughly linear age-related decline in beta diversity appeared, significant by age approximately 41. Among long-lived donors, naive CD4+ cells were more numerous and diversity higher than in aged donors.

The J gene is TRBJ2-5, the V gene TRBV12-3 or TRBV12-4; no clear D. The TCR comes from a woman aged 25 to 39 in good health. Sequenced input: blood. DNA for the CDR3: TGTGCCAGCAGTCTCTGGGTCATAGAGACCCAGTACTTC. Translation gives CASSLWVIETQYF.